Shown below are 31 T cell receptor beta chains from a single sample sequenced in a study of PD-1 blockade in mismatch repair-deficient tumors (dated by TCRdb to between 2016 and 2019). Library construction relied on the immunoSEQ multiplex PCR assay. Not all clones reach the TCRdb copy of this immuneACCESS table, which keeps in-frame sequences only. Checked studies attribute under half of the gap to unresolved V genes and leave the rest unexplained. The sample records roughly 130,000 clones, 85% to 90% of which are singletons. The ten largest clones represent approximately 10% of the sample. The material sequenced was peripheral blood, taken 70 to 72 weeks after starting pembrolizumab. The receptors originated from an adult with mismatch repair-deficient cancer.

The genes are TRBV19 and TRBJ2-6; D gene unclear. The V gene lost 3 bases and the J gene lost 0 bases, with 6 bases spanning the gap. This CDR3 is 15 amino acids long. From germline, CDR1 is LNHDA and CDR2 SQIVND (reference sequence). The CDR3 sequence: CASSMGGSGANVLTF. Here the CDR3 DNA reads TGTGCCAGTAGTATGGGTGGCTCTGGGGCCAACGTCCTGACTTTC. Full variable domain (remainder filled in from reference TRBV19 and TRBJ2-6): DGGITQSPKYLFRKEGQNVTLSCEQNLNHDAMYWYRQDPGQGLRLIYYSQIVNDFQKGDIAEGYSVSREKKESFPLTVTSAQKNPTAFYLCASSMGGSGANVLTFGAGSRLTVL.

The rearrangement links TRBV7-2 to TRBJ2-1; D tentatively fits TRBD1 or TRBD2 (5 bases each). CDR1 and CDR2 from the germline V gene are SGHTA and FQGNSA. V was cut by 4 bases and J by 6 bases, with 19 bases left in between. This CDR3 is 16 amino acids long. The CDR3 bases are TGTGCCAGCAGCTCTCCGGGAATGTCTACAGGCAATGAGCAGTTCTTC. Encoded protein: CASSSPGMSTGNEQFF.

The rearrangement uses TRBV13 and TRBJ2-1; 7 positions match TRBD2. This CDR3 has 16 residues. The J segment lost 2 bases and the V segment lost 5 bases, leaving 9 bases of the junction unmatched. Looked up from germline, CDR1 is PRHDT and CDR2 is FYEKMQ (reference sequence). The CDR3 nucleotides read TGTGCCAGCAGCCCGCCGGGACTACCCGCCTACAATGAGCAGTTCTTC. Translated: CASSPPGLPAYNEQFF.

The chain couples TRBV4-3 to TRBJ2-7, with a tentative D call TRBD2 (5 bases). The CDR3 sequence is 16 residues long. The germline V and J ends were trimmed by 0 bases and 6 bases, with 18 bases remaining between them. Germline CDR1 reads LGHNA; CDR2 reads YSLEER. The CDR3 loop is CASSQDLLDRRSEQYF. DNA for the CDR3: TGCGCCAGCAGCCAAGATCTTCTTGACCGGAGGTCCGAGCAGTACTTC.

The CDR3 sequence: CASSLTHRDMNTEAFF. In nucleotides, the CDR3 is TGCGCCAGCAGCTTAACCCACAGGGATATGAACACTGAAGCTTTCTTT. This rearrangement joins TRBV5-1 to TRBJ1-1, with D possibly being TRBD1 (6 bases). Between the trimmed V and J ends, which lost 2 bases and 0 bases, there was a span of 14 bases. This CDR3 is built from 16 residues. Germline lookup yields CDR1 SGHRS and CDR2 YFSETQ.

The chain carries TRBV27 and TRBJ2-1, with 10 bases matching TRBD1. V shed 5 bases and J 0 bases; nucleotides not matched to a gene: 1. The CDR3 loop spans 15 amino acids. Germline loops: CDR1 MNHEY, CDR2 SMNVEV (reference sequence). CDR3 loop: CASSRDRGSYNEQFF. As DNA, the CDR3 is TGTGCCAGCAGTAGGGACAGGGGCTCCTACAATGAGCAGTTCTTC.

The V gene is TRBV4-1, the J gene TRBJ2-5; 7 bases match TRBD1. The germline V gene encodes CDR1 MGHRA and CDR2 YSYEKL. This CDR3 comprises 14 residues. Trimming removed 4 bases from V and 3 bases from J; junction bases left unmatched: 5. The DNA of the CDR3 is TGCGCCAGCAGCCCAAGGACAGGTAAAGAGACCCAGTACTTC. Amino acids: CASSPRTGKETQYF.

The CDR3 nucleotides are TGTGCCAGCAGCTTAGCGGGACTAGCGGGGGTCTACGAGCAGTACTTC. This encodes CASSLAGLAGVYEQYF. V usage is TRBV7-2 and J usage is TRBJ2-7; 14 bases match TRBD2. CDR3 length equals 16 residues. V shed 0 bases, J shed 3 bases, and the junction held 1 base outside the gene matches. Germline loops: CDR1 SGHTA, CDR2 FQGNSA.

This chain links TRBV7-8 with TRBJ2-7; D is perhaps TRBD1 (5 bases). The V end lost 4 bases, the J end lost 5 bases, and 15 bases lay between the germline ends. The CDR3 has 14 residues. Germline CDR1 and CDR2: SGHVS and FQNEAQ. The CDR3 coding sequence is TGTGCCAGCAGCTCAGACAGACCCACCAACGAGCAGTACTTC. Its protein is CASSSDRPTNEQYF.

The chain recombines TRBV4-1 with TRBJ2-2; D is possibly TRBD1 or TRBD2 (5 bases each). The CDR3 has 15 residues. The V gene's germline CDR1 is MGHRA and CDR2 YSYEKL. V lost 0 bases, J lost 4 bases, and 9 bases lay in between. The CDR3 spells CASSQEPGTTGELFF. CDR3 nucleotide sequence: TGCGCCAGCAGCCAAGAGCCAGGGACCACCGGGGAGCTGTTTTTT.

The rearrangement links TRBV9 to TRBJ2-7; 9 nucleotides align to TRBD1. Germline CDR1 is SGDLS and CDR2 is YYNGEE. J gave up 5 bases and V 3 bases, and 9 bases lay outside the gene matches. CDR3 length: 15 residues. This CDR3 reads CASSEGTGRPHEQYF. Written as DNA, the CDR3 is TGTGCCAGCAGCGAGGGGACAGGGCGACCCCACGAGCAGTACTTC.

Only a few counts were recorded for this clone. The V gene is TRBV15, the J gene TRBJ1-2; 9 nucleotides line up with TRBD1. V lost 4 bases and J lost 7; bases outside the gene matches: 1. CDR1 and CDR2 from the germline V gene are LNHNV and YYDKDF (reference sequence). The CDR3 has 12 residues. The CDR3: CATSTTGGGYTF. Written as DNA, the CDR3 is TGTGCCACCAGCACGACAGGGGGTGGCTACACCTTC.

V is TRBV7-8 and J is TRBJ2-3, with 7 positions matching TRBD2. Germline V gene sequence: CDR1 SGHVS, CDR2 FQNEAQ. The V and J ends lost 2 bases and 7 bases, in that order; junction bases with no gene match: 18. This CDR3 comprises 18 residues. CDR3 DNA: TGTGCCAGCAGCTTAAGGTTCGGGAGGCGGTCCCGCCCGTATACGCAGTATTTT. It translates to CASSLRFGRRSRPYTQYF.

This chain connects TRBV27 to TRBJ2-2; no clear D gene. The ends were cut back, 5 bases at V and 1 base at J, with 2 bases in the middle. The CDR3 consists of 12 residues. Looked up from germline, CDR1 is MNHEY and CDR2 is SMNVEV (reference sequence). The CDR3 DNA sequence: TGTGCCAGCAGTGAGAACACCGGGGAGCTGTTTTTT. This gives the protein CASSENTGELFF.

The CDR3 sequence is CASSDHPYRGQQETQYF. In DNA, the CDR3 is TGTGCCAGCAGTGACCATCCCTACCGGGGGCAACAAGAGACCCAGTACTTC. The rearrangement joins TRBV6-4 to TRBJ2-5, with D perhaps assigned TRBD1 or TRBD2 (6 bases each). V was trimmed by 2 bases and J by 2 bases, leaving 18 bases between them. The CDR3 has 17 amino acids. Germline values: CDR1 MRHNA, CDR2 SNTAGT.

On this clone: The same CDR3 also results from other DNA sequences found in this sample. V usage is TRBV19 and J usage is TRBJ2-7, with D uncertain. Germline CDR1 LNHDA, CDR2 SQIVND (reference sequence). The CDR3 loop spans 11 amino acids. The V gene lost 4 bases and the J gene lost 0 bases, with 1 base spanning the gap. CDR3: CASSNSYEQYF. The CDR3 DNA reads TGTGCCAGTAGTAACTCCTACGAGCAGTACTTC.

The DNA for the CDR3 is TGTGCCAGCTTATCGACTAGCGGGATGACAGATACGCAGTATTTT. Translated, it gives CASLSTSGMTDTQYF. This chain joins TRBV7-9 and TRBJ2-3; 11 bases align to TRBD2. Per germline, CDR1 SEHNR and CDR2 FQNEAQ (reference sequence). The CDR3 extends over 15 amino acids. Unmatched junction bases numbered 7, after V lost 8 bases and J lost 3 bases.

The chain recombines TRBV7-6 with TRBJ2-7, with 7 bases aligning to TRBD2. The germline CDR1 and CDR2 sequences are SGHVS and FNYEAQ. The CDR3 has 14 residues. Unmatched junction bases numbered 6, after V lost 3 bases and J lost 4 bases. DNA of the CDR3: TGTGCCAGCAGCTTTCGCGGGAGTGGGTACGAGCAGTACTTC. This encodes CASSFRGSGYEQYF.

The V call is TRBV5-1, the J call TRBJ2-2; D remains unclear. CDR3 length: 15 residues. The germline gives CDR1 SGHRS, CDR2 YFSETQ. V lost 2 bases and J 3 bases, leaving 11 bases between the germline ends. DNA of the CDR3: TGCGCCAGCAGCTTCTCGGGCCCCGACACCGGGGAGCTGTTTTTT. The encoded protein is CASSFSGPDTGELFF. Supplemented by reference TRBV5-1 and TRBJ2-2, the full variable domain reads KAGVTQTPRYLIKTRGQQVTLSCSPISGHRSVSWYQQTPGQGLQFLFEYFSETQRNKGNFPGRFSGRQFSNSRSEMNVSTLELGDSALYLCASSFSGPDTGELFFGEGSRLTVL.

This chain links TRBV19 with TRBJ1-2; TRBD1 is a possible D gene (6 bases). The CDR3 sequence is 14 residues long. V dropped 7 bases and J dropped 8 bases, with 20 bases sitting between them. CDR1 is LNHDA and CDR2 is SQIVND in the germline V gene (reference sequence). The CDR3 region is CASTGGISESGYTF. Here the CDR3 DNA reads TGTGCCAGTACCGGGGGCATATCTGAGTCGGGCTACACCTTC. Full variable domain (remainder filled in from reference TRBV19 and TRBJ1-2): DGGITQSPKYLFRKEGQNVTLSCEQNLNHDAMYWYRQDPGQGLRLIYYSQIVNDFQKGDIAEGYSVSREKKESFPLTVTSAQKNPTAFYLCASTGGISESGYTFGSGTRLTVV.

The chain carries TRBV28 and TRBJ2-2; the match to TRBD2 covers 14 bases. Germline lookup yields CDR1 MDHEN and CDR2 SYDVKM. The trim removed 4 bases at V and 7 bases at J, leaving 11 bases unmatched. The CDR3 runs to 18 residues. CDR3 loop: CASSSTGTSGSWYGELFF. The CDR3 bases are TGTGCCAGCAGTTCTACCGGGACTAGCGGGAGTTGGTACGGGGAGCTGTTTTTT.

The V call is TRBV5-1, the J call TRBJ1-1; possible D gene TRBD1, 6 bases. Trimming took off 8 bases at V and 6 bases at J, with 20 bases between the two ends. The CDR3 is 14 residues long. Germline V gives CDR1 SGHRS, CDR2 YFSETQ. The CDR3 DNA is TGCGCCAGTCTCCCGATGGGGGGCGGATCTGAAGCTTTCTTT. This sequence encodes CASLPMGGGSEAFF.

The chain carries TRBV6-4 and TRBJ2-7; D gene ambiguous. Germline V gene lookup returns CDR1 MRHNA and CDR2 SNTAGT. The length of the CDR3 is 19 residues. Trimming cost V 2 bases and J 2 bases, with 25 bases left between them. The CDR3 protein is CASSDTLPRQPSWTYEQYF. The CDR3 DNA follows: TGTGCCAGCAGTGACACCTTACCAAGACAACCCTCTTGGACCTACGAGCAGTACTTC.

The chain employs TRBV10-3 and TRBJ2-7; 15 positions match TRBD2. The germline V gene encodes CDR1 ENHRY and CDR2 SYGVKD. J was trimmed by 4 bases and V by 3 bases; bases with no gene match: 7. The CDR3 has 17 residues. The DNA of the CDR3 is TGTGCCATCAGTGACCCGGGACTAGCGGGAGGAAGGTACGAGCAGTACTTC. Translation gives CAISDPGLAGGRYEQYF.

The chain recombines TRBV11-2 with TRBJ1-1; D gene unclear. Germline V gives CDR1 SGHAT, CDR2 FQNNGV. The V gene lost 1 base and the J gene lost 4 bases, with 10 bases spanning the gap. There are 14 residues in the CDR3. The CDR3 sequence: CASSLGGRGTEAFF. DNA for the CDR3: TGTGCCAGCAGCTTAGGAGGGAGAGGCACTGAAGCTTTCTTT. Drawing the rest from reference TRBV11-2 and TRBJ1-1, the complete variable domain is EAGVAQSPRYKIIEKRQSVAFWCNPISGHATLYWYQQILGQGPKLLIQFQNNGVVDDSQLPKDRFSAERLKGVDSTLKIQPAKLEDSAVYLCASSLGGRGTEAFFGQGTRLTVV.

The rearrangement links TRBV10-3 to TRBJ2-2; D tentatively fits TRBD1 or TRBD2 (10 bases each). In germline, CDR1 is ENHRY, CDR2 SYGVKD. Trimming left V 6 bases short and J 4 bases short, with 33 bases between. The CDR3 sequence is 21 residues long. The chain's CDR3 is CAIRADRGTKAGGPVTGELFF. As DNA, the CDR3 is TGTGCCATCAGGGCGGACAGGGGGACGAAAGCGGGAGGGCCAGTCACCGGGGAGCTGTTTTTT.

This chain joins TRBV27 and TRBJ1-5, with a tentative D call TRBD1 (6 bases). Trimming removed 3 bases at V and 4 bases at J, with 13 bases between. The CDR3 length is 15 residues. CDR1 MNHEY and CDR2 SMNVEV come from the germline V gene (reference sequence). CDR3 in DNA: TGTGCCAGCAGTTTTTCCAGGGGCGGTAATCAGCCCCAGCATTTT. Encoded protein: CASSFSRGGNQPQHF.

About this clone: One end of the junction does not line up with germline, which may come from a read error. The V gene is TRBV2, the J gene TRBJ2-1, with 11 positions matching TRBD2. This CDR3 is 15 amino acids long. The germline V gene encodes CDR1 SNHLY and CDR2 FYNNEI. CDR3 residues: CASSEGTSGYNEQFF. The CDR3, as DNA: TGTGCCAGCAGCGAAGGGACTAGCGGCTACAATGAGCAGTTCTTC.

V is TRBV10-2 and J is TRBJ2-3, with no clear D. The V end lost 2 bases, the J end lost 4 bases, and 4 bases lay between the germline ends. CDR1 is WSHSY, CDR2 SAAADI, per germline. The CDR3 is 12 amino acids. CDR3 region: CASSETADTQYF. CDR3 DNA sequence: TGCGCCAGCAGTGAGACCGCAGATACGCAGTATTTT.

This clone was seen a few times. DNA for the CDR3: TGTGCCATCAGTGAAGGACTAGCGGGGGGTGGAGAGCAGTACTTC. Encoded protein: CAISEGLAGGGEQYF. V and J are TRBV10-3 and TRBJ2-7; 14 bases line up with TRBD2. V lost 3 bases and J lost 7; bases outside the gene matches: 5. This CDR3 is built from 15 residues. Per the germline V gene, CDR1 is ENHRY and CDR2 is SYGVKD.

This sequence joins TRBV4-1 and TRBJ2-7; 11 bases line up with TRBD1. Germline V gives CDR1 MGHRA, CDR2 YSYEKL. Trimming took 4 bases from V and 2 from J; bases not matched to a gene: 4. CDR3 length equals 15 residues. In nucleotides, the CDR3 is TGCGCCAGCAGCCCTGGACAGGGGGCAACCTACGAGCAGTACTTC. Its protein product is CASSPGQGATYEQYF.